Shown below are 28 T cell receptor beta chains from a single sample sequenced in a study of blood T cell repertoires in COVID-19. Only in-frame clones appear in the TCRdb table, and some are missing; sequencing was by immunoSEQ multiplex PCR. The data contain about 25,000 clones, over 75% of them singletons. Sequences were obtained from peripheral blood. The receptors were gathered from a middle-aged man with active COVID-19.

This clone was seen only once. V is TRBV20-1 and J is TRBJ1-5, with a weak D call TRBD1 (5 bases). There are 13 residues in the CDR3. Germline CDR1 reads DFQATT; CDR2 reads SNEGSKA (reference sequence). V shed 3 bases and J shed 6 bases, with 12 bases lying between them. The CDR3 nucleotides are TGCAGTGCTAGTGCGCAGGGAGGTCAGCCCCAGCATTTT. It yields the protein CSASAQGGQPQHF.

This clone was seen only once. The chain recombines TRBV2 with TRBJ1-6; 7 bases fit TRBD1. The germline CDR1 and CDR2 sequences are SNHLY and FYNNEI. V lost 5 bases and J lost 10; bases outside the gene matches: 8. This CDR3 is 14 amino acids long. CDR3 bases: TGTGCCAGCAGTTTAGACAGGGACGGGTCACCCCTCCACTTT. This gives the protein CASSLDRDGSPLHF.

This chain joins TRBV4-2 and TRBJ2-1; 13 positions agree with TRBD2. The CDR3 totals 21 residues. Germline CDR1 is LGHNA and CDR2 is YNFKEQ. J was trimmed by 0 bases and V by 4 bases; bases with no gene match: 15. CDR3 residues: CASSLLRGSGLAGASYNEQFF. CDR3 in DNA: TGTGCCAGCAGCCTCCTCCGGGGCAGCGGACTAGCGGGAGCCTCCTACAATGAGCAGTTCTTC.

CDR3 amino acids: CASSLGEEVEQYF. Here the CDR3 DNA reads TGTGCCAGCAGCCTGGGTGAGGAGGTCGAGCAGTACTTC. The J gene is TRBJ2-7, the V gene TRBV7-6; D is perhaps TRBD2 (5 bases). The CDR3 is 13 amino acids. V was trimmed by 5 bases and J by 6 bases, leaving 14 bases between them. Germline loops: CDR1 SGHVS, CDR2 FNYEAQ.

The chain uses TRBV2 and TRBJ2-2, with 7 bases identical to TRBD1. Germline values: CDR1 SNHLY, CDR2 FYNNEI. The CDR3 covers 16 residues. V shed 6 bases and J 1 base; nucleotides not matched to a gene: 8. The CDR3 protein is CASRDWDSGNTGELFF. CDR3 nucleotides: TGTGCCAGCAGGGATTGGGACAGTGGGAACACCGGGGAGCTGTTTTTT.

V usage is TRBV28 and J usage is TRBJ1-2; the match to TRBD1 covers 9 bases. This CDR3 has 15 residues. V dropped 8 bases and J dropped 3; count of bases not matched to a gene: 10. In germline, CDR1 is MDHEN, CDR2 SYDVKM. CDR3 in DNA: TGTGCCAGCGGGTACGGACAGGGGCATCACTATGGCTACACCTTC. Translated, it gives CASGYGQGHHYGYTF.

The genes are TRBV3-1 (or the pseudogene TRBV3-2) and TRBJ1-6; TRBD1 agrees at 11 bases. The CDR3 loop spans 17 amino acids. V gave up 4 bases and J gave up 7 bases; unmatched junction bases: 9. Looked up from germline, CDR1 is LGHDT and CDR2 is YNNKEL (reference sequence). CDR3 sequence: CASSLGTGGLLNSPLHF. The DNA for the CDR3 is TGTGCCAGCAGCCTCGGGACAGGGGGACTACTAAATTCACCCCTCCACTTT.

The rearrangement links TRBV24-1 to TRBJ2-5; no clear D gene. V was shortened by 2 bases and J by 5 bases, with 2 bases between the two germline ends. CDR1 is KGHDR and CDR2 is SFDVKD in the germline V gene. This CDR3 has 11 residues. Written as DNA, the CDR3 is TGTGCCACCAGTGATTCTGAGACCCAGTACTTC. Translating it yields CATSDSETQYF.

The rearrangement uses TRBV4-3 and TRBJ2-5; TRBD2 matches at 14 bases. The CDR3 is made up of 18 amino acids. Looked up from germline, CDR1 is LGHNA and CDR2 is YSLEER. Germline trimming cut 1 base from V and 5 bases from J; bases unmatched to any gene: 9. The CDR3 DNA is TGCGCCAGCAGCCAAGCCTTTGGGACTAGCGGGAGTGCCGAGACCCAGTACTTC. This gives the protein CASSQAFGTSGSAETQYF.

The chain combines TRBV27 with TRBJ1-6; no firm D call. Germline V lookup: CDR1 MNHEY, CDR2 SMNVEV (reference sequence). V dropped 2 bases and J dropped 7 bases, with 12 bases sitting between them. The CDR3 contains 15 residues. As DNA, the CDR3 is TGTGCCAGCAGTTTAATTGCGGTTTCGAATTCACCCCTCCACTTT. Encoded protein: CASSLIAVSNSPLHF.

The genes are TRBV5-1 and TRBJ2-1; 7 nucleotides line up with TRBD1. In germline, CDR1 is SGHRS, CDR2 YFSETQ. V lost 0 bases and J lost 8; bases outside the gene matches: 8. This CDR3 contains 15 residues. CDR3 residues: CASSLGQGEGDEQFF. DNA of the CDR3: TGCGCCAGCAGCTTGGGCCAGGGGGAAGGGGATGAGCAGTTCTTC.

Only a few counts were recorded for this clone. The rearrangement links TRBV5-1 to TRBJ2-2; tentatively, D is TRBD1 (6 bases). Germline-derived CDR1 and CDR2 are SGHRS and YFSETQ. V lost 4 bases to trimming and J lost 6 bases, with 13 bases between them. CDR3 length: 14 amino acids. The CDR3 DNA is TGCGCCAGCAGCCTGGCAGGGGATTCCGGGGAGCTGTTTTTT. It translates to CASSLAGDSGELFF.

As DNA, the CDR3 is TGTGCCACCAGTGATTATTGGACATCCTATGGCTACACCTTC. It is translated as CATSDYWTSYGYTF. The chain combines TRBV24-1 with TRBJ1-2, with a weak D call TRBD1 (5 bases). Trimming cost V 2 bases and J 4 bases, with 10 bases left between them. The length of the CDR3 is 14 residues. The germline V gene encodes CDR1 KGHDR and CDR2 SFDVKD.

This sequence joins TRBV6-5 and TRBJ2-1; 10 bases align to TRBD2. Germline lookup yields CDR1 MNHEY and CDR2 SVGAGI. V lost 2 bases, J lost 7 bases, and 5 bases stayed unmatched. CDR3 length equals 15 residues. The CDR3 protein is CASSYRLAGANEQFF. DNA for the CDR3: TGTGCCAGCAGTTACCGGCTAGCGGGGGCTAATGAGCAGTTCTTC.

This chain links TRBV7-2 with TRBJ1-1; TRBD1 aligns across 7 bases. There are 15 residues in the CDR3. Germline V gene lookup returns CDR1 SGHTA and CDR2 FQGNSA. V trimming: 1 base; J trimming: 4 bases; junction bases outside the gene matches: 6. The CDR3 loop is CASSLVGQGGTEAFF. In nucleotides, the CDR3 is TGTGCCAGCAGCTTAGTGGGCCAGGGGGGCACTGAAGCTTTCTTT.

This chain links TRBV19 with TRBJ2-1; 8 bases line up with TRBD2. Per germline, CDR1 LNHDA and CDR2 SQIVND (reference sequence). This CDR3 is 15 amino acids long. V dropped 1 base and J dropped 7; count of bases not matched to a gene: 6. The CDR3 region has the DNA TGTGCCAGTAGTATAGCGGGAGGGCCATTAAATGAGCAGTTCTTC. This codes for CASSIAGGPLNEQFF.

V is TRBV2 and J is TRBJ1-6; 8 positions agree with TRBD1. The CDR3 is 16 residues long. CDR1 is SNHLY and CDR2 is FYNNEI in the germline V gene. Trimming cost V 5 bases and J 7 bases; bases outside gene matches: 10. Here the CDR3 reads CASSWSGGLGNSPLHF. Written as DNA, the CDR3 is TGTGCCAGCAGTTGGTCAGGGGGCCTTGGCAATTCACCCCTCCACTTT.

The CDR3 spells CASSPTGHLYEQYV. The CDR3 nucleotides read TGTGCCAGCAGCCCCACCGGACACCTCTACGAGCAGTACGTC. The chain couples TRBV27 to TRBJ2-7; possibly TRBD1 for D (5 bases). V lost 6 bases to trimming and J lost 3 bases, with 15 bases between them. This CDR3 is 14 amino acids long. Germline values: CDR1 MNHEY, CDR2 SMNVEV (reference sequence).

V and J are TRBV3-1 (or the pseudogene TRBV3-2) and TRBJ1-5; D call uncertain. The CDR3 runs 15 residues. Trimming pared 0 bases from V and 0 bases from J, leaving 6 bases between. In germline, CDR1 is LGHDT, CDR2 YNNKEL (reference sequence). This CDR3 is CASSQEPDSNQPQHF. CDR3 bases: TGTGCCAGCAGCCAAGAGCCAGATAGCAATCAGCCCCAGCATTTT.

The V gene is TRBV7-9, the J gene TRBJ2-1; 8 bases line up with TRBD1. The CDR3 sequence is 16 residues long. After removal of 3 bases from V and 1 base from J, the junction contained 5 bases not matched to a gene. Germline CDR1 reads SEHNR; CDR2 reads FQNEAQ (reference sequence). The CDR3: CASSLSGGASYNEQFF. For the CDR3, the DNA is TGTGCCAGCAGCTTGTCAGGGGGCGCGTCCTACAATGAGCAGTTCTTC.

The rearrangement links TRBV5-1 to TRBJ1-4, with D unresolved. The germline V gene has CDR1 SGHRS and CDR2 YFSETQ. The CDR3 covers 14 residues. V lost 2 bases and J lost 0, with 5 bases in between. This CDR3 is CASSLTATNEKLFF. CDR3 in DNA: TGCGCCAGCAGCTTAACAGCAACTAATGAAAAACTGTTTTTT. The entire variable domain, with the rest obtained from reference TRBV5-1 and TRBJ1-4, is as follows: KAGVTQTPRYLIKTRGQQVTLSCSPISGHRSVSWYQQTPGQGLQFLFEYFSETQRNKGNFPGRFSGRQFSNSRSEMNVSTLELGDSALYLCASSLTATNEKLFFGSGTQLSVL.

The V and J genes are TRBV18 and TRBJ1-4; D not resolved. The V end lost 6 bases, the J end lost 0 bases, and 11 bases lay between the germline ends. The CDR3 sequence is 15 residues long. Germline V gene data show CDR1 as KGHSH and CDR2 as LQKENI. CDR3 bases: TGTGCCAGCTCCCTTTATAGAGCAACTAATGAAAAACTGTTTTTT. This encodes CASSLYRATNEKLFF. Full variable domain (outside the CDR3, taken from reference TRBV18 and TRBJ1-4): NAGVMQNPRHLVRRRGQEARLRCSPMKGHSHVYWYRQLPEEGLKFMVYLQKENIIDESGMPKERFSAEFPKEGPSILRIQQVVRGDSAAYFCASSLYRATNEKLFFGSGTQLSVL.

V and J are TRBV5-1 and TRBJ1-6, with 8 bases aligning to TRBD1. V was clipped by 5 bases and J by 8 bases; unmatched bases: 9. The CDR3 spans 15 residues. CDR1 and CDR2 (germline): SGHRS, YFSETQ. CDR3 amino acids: CASREVTGEDSPLHF. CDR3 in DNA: TGCGCCAGCAGGGAGGTGACAGGGGAGGATTCACCCCTCCACTTT.

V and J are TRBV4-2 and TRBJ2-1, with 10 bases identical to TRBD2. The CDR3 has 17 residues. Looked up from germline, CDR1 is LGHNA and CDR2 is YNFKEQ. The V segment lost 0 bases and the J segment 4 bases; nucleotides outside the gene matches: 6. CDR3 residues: CASSQEKAGGQYNEQFF. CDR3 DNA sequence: TGTGCCAGCAGCCAAGAAAAAGCGGGGGGGCAGTACAATGAGCAGTTCTTC.

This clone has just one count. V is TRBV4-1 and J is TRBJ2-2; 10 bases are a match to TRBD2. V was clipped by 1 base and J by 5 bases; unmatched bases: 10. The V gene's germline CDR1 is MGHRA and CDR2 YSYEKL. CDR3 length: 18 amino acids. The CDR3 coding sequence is TGCGCCAGCAGCCAAGCTTCAGCGGGGGGGCCGAGGACCGGGGAGCTGTTTTTT. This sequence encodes CASSQASAGGPRTGELFF.

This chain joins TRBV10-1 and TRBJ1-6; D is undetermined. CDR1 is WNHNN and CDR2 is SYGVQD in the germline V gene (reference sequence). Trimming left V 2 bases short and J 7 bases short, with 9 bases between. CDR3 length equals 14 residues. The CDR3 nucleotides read TGCGCCAGCAGTGAGCCCTCCAGGAATTCACCCCTCCACTTT. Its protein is CASSEPSRNSPLHF.

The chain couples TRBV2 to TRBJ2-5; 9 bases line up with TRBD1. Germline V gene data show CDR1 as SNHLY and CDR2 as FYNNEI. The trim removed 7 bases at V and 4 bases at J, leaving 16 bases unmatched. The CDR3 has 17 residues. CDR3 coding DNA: TGTGCCAGCACCGGACAGGGGCTAGGCAGTCGAATAGAGACCCAGTACTTC. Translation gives CASTGQGLGSRIETQYF.

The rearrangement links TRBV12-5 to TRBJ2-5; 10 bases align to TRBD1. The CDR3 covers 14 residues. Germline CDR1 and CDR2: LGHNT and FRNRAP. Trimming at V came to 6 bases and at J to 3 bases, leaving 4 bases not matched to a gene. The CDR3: CASGTGQGEETQYF. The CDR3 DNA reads TGTGCTAGTGGGACTGGACAGGGGGAAGAGACCCAGTACTTC. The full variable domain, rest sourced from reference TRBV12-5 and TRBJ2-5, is DARVTQTPRHKVTEMGQEVTMRCQPILGHNTVFWYRQTMMQGLELLAYFRNRAPLDDSGMPKDRFSAEMPDATLATLKIQPSEPRDSAVYFCASGTGQGEETQYFGPGTRLLVL.